The 32 T cell receptor beta chains below come from one sample, sequenced in a study of blood T cell repertoires in COVID-19. The method was immunoSEQ multiplex PCR; TCRdb's version includes in-frame clones alone and lacks a portion of them. The data show 250,000 to 350,000 clones, with less than 85% seen just once and almost 1.5% held by the top ten. The source material was peripheral blood. All receptors derive from a human donor with COVID-19, enrolled during active disease. The donor label of this sample is uncertain.

The chain recombines TRBV30 with TRBJ1-1; no clear D gene. The CDR3 runs 14 residues. The ends were cut back, 5 bases at V and 4 bases at J, with 17 bases in the middle. Germline V gene lookup returns CDR1 GTSNPN and CDR2 SVGIG (reference sequence). CDR3 region: CAWGRGSTGTEAFF. The DNA of the CDR3 is TGTGCCTGGGGGCGGGGTTCTACGGGCACTGAAGCTTTCTTT.

This clone was seen a single time. The chain has TRBV19 and TRBJ1-6; D remains ambiguous. Germline V gene lookup returns CDR1 LNHDA and CDR2 SQIVND (reference sequence). This CDR3 is 15 amino acids long. Trimming pared 5 bases from V and 10 bases from J, leaving 18 bases between. The CDR3: CASSLGSGLRSPLHF. CDR3 nucleotide sequence: TGTGCCAGTAGTTTAGGGTCGGGGTTGCGGTCACCCCTCCACTTT.

The V gene is TRBV7-3, the J gene TRBJ2-1; 12 bases fit TRBD2. The CDR3 runs to 21 residues. J was trimmed by 0 bases and V by 2 bases; bases with no gene match: 14. Germline values: CDR1 SGHTA, CDR2 FQGTGA. The CDR3 here is CASSLFPGLAGGPSSYNEQFF. The CDR3 DNA follows: TGTGCCAGCAGCTTATTCCCCGGCCTAGCGGGAGGGCCCAGCTCCTACAATGAGCAGTTCTTC. Combining the CDR3 with reference TRBV7-3 and TRBJ2-1 gives the whole variable domain GAGVSQTPSNKVTEKGKYVELRCDPISGHTALYWYRQSLGQGPEFLIYFQGTGAADDSGLPNDRFFAVRPEGSVSTLKIQRTERGDSAVYLCASSLFPGLAGGPSSYNEQFFGPGTRLTVL.

A few counts support this clone. V and J are TRBV30 and TRBJ2-3; 10 bases are a match to TRBD1. Germline loops: CDR1 GTSNPN, CDR2 SVGIG (reference sequence). V lost 5 bases and J lost 4; bases outside the gene matches: 9. CDR3 length equals 15 residues. CDR3: CAWSVLGQGADTQYF. The DNA of the CDR3 is TGTGCCTGGTCTGTATTAGGACAGGGGGCAGATACGCAGTATTTT.

The chain combines TRBV6-5 with TRBJ1-1; D not certain. Germline V gene data show CDR1 as MNHEY and CDR2 as SVGAGI. CDR3 length: 11 amino acids. V lost 7 bases, J lost 3 bases, and 6 bases lay in between. CDR3: CASMGDTEAFF. The DNA for the CDR3 is TGTGCCAGCATGGGCGACACTGAAGCTTTCTTT.

This sequence joins TRBV5-1 and TRBJ1-1; 11 bases align to TRBD1. There are 14 residues in the CDR3. Germline trimming cut 5 bases from V and 6 bases from J; bases unmatched to any gene: 6. Germline V gene data show CDR1 as SGHRS and CDR2 as YFSETQ. CDR3 sequence: CASRPGQGVSEAFF. CDR3 DNA sequence: TGCGCCAGCAGGCCGGGACAGGGGGTTTCTGAAGCTTTCTTT.

This clone has only one observation. The genes are TRBV11-3 and TRBJ2-2; a weak D match, TRBD2 (6 bases). CDR1 is SGHNT and CDR2 is YENEEA in the germline V gene. This CDR3 has 14 residues. Trimming cost V 6 bases and J 5 bases, with 13 bases left between them. CDR3 loop: CASRGGSGTGELFF. Written as DNA, the CDR3 is TGTGCCAGCAGAGGAGGGTCAGGGACCGGGGAGCTGTTTTTT.

In nucleotides, the CDR3 is TGTGCCAGCAGTTTATCGCTAATGGTGCCGAACACCGGGGAGCTGTTTTTT. It is translated as CASSLSLMVPNTGELFF. V is TRBV27 and J is TRBJ2-2; D unclear. V was shortened by 0 bases and J by 0 bases, with 11 bases between the two germline ends. Germline-derived CDR1 and CDR2 are MNHEY and SMNVEV (reference sequence). The CDR3 loop spans 17 amino acids.

This chain uses TRBV28 with TRBJ2-3; TRBD1 aligns across 9 bases. This CDR3 contains 13 residues. CDR1 is MDHEN and CDR2 is SYDVKM in the germline V gene. V shed 6 bases, J shed 4 bases, and the junction held 2 bases outside the gene matches. Written as DNA, the CDR3 is TGTGCCAGCAGGGGACAGGGCCCAGATACGCAGTATTTT. Translation: CASRGQGPDTQYF.

The CDR3 loop is CASSLTTGYQETQYF. The DNA of the CDR3 is TGTGCCAGCAGCCTGACGACAGGGTACCAAGAGACCCAGTACTTC. V and J are TRBV9 and TRBJ2-5; 7 bases map to TRBD1. Germline V gives CDR1 SGDLS, CDR2 YYNGEE. The length of the CDR3 is 15 residues. V shed 4 bases, J shed 0 bases, and the junction held 6 bases outside the gene matches.

A few counts support this clone. The V gene is TRBV5-1, the J gene TRBJ1-2; weak D call: TRBD1 (5 bases). CDR1 is SGHRS, CDR2 YFSETQ, per germline. The CDR3 has 13 amino acids. Deletions cut 2 bases from V and 5 bases from J, with 10 bases between. CDR3 DNA sequence: TGCGCCAGCAGCTTTACCGACAGTTATGGCTACACCTTC. The encoded protein is CASSFTDSYGYTF. The full variable domain, with the rest looked up from reference TRBV5-1 and TRBJ1-2, is KAGVTQTPRYLIKTRGQQVTLSCSPISGHRSVSWYQQTPGQGLQFLFEYFSETQRNKGNFPGRFSGRQFSNSRSEMNVSTLELGDSALYLCASSFTDSYGYTFGSGTRLTVV.

This clone was picked up one time. CDR3 nucleotide sequence: TGCGCCAGCAGCTTGGCCGCGACTAGCGGGAGTGGTAGCGAGCAGTACTTC. It is translated as CASSLAATSGSGSEQYF. The chain couples TRBV5-1 to TRBJ2-7; 12 nucleotides agree with TRBD2. The ends lost 0 bases at V and 6 bases at J; junction bases unmatched: 10. There are 17 residues in the CDR3. Per germline, CDR1 SGHRS and CDR2 YFSETQ. The full variable domain, its missing parts supplied by reference TRBV5-1 and TRBJ2-7, is KAGVTQTPRYLIKTRGQQVTLSCSPISGHRSVSWYQQTPGQGLQFLFEYFSETQRNKGNFPGRFSGRQFSNSRSEMNVSTLELGDSALYLCASSLAATSGSGSEQYFGPGTRLTVT.

Concerning this clone: At one boundary the junction diverges from the germline segment, which might be a read error. V is TRBV4-1 and J is TRBJ1-2; no definite D call. Germline CDR1 is MGHRA and CDR2 is YSYEKL. This CDR3 has 13 amino acids. CDR3 coding DNA: TGCGCCAGCAGCCAAGTCCAGGACTACGGCTACACCTTC. This gives the protein CASSQVQDYGYTF.

The genes are TRBV19 and TRBJ2-4, with a weak D call TRBD1 (6 bases). Germline lookup yields CDR1 LNHDA and CDR2 SQIVND (reference sequence). The V gene lost 0 bases and the J gene lost 0 bases, with 12 bases spanning the gap. CDR3 size: 17 residues. The CDR3 nucleotides are TGTGCCAGTAGTATAGATACAGGGACAATAGCCAAAAACATTCAGTACTTC. Its translation: CASSIDTGTIAKNIQYF.

DNA for the CDR3: TGTGCCGGGTCCGGGACTAGCCTGGTTCTGGATACGCAGTATTTT. This sequence encodes CAGSGTSLVLDTQYF. V is TRBV30 and J is TRBJ2-3; 9 nucleotides align to TRBD2. This CDR3 has 15 residues. Germline assignment: CDR1 GTSNPN and CDR2 SVGIG (reference sequence). J was trimmed by 6 bases and V by 8 bases; bases with no gene match: 15.

This chain links TRBV10-3 with TRBJ1-2, with TRBD1 matching over 8 bases. Germline CDR1 reads ENHRY; CDR2 reads SYGVKD. J lost 3 bases, V lost 4 bases, and 4 bases had no gene match. The CDR3 contains 14 residues. In DNA form, the CDR3 reads TGTGCCATCAGTGCAGGGGGCTGGGACTATGGCTACACCTTC. This translates into CAISAGGWDYGYTF.

The genes are TRBV28 and TRBJ2-3; 9 bases agree with TRBD2. The CDR3 is made up of 16 amino acids. Germline CDR1 is MDHEN and CDR2 is SYDVKM. The V and J ends lost 6 bases and 0 bases, in that order; junction bases with no gene match: 7. The CDR3 region has the DNA TGTGCCAGCAGCCCCGTTACTAGCGGGAGCACAGATACGCAGTATTTT. This sequence encodes CASSPVTSGSTDTQYF.

The chain's CDR3 is CASSPGHLNTEAFF. The DNA for the CDR3 is TGTGCCAGCAGCCCCGGACACCTGAACACTGAAGCTTTCTTT. J is TRBJ1-1 and V is TRBV16, with D possibly TRBD1 on 5 matching bases. CDR1 is KGHSY and CDR2 is FQNENV in the germline V gene. This CDR3 contains 14 residues. The ends were cut back, 4 bases at V and 0 bases at J, with 9 bases in the middle. The entire variable domain, with the rest obtained from reference TRBV16 and TRBJ1-1, is as follows: GEEVAQTPKHLVRGEGQKAKLYCAPIKGHSYVFWYQQVLKNEFKFLISFQNENVFDETGMPKERFSAKCLPNSPCSLEIQATKLEDSAVYFCASSPGHLNTEAFFGQGTRLTVV.

This sequence joins TRBV6-5 and TRBJ2-1; 8 bases are shared with TRBD2. With V trimmed by 10 bases and J by 7 bases, 9 bases remained unmatched. CDR1 and CDR2 (germline): MNHEY, SVGAGI. The CDR3 is made up of 13 amino acids. The CDR3 nucleotides are TGTGCCACCTCCGGGACTAGTCGTAATGAGCAGTTCTTC. This codes for CATSGTSRNEQFF.

The gene calls are TRBV7-2 and TRBJ2-1; perhaps TRBD2 as D (6 bases). Germline V gene data show CDR1 as SGHTA and CDR2 as FQGNSA. V was trimmed by 8 bases and J by 5 bases, leaving 16 bases between them. The CDR3 has 14 residues. CDR3 region: CASSRRGGDNEQFF. CDR3 sequence (DNA): TGTGCCAGCTCCAGGCGGGGAGGTGACAATGAGCAGTTCTTC.

CDR3 loop: CSVAFRGGTEAFF. In DNA form, the CDR3 reads TGCAGCGTTGCTTTCCGGGGGGGCACTGAAGCTTTCTTT. The gene calls are TRBV29-1 and TRBJ1-1; D possibly corresponds to TRBD1 (5 bases). The CDR3 spans 13 residues. Germline V lookup: CDR1 SQVTM, CDR2 ANQGSEA. V was trimmed by 4 bases and J by 4 bases, leaving 13 bases between them.

In regard to this clone: This same CDR3 is encoded by further DNA sequences in the sample. The rearrangement joins TRBV28 to TRBJ2-7; 10 bases match TRBD1. This CDR3 has 13 amino acids. Germline V CDR1 and CDR2: MDHEN, SYDVKM. The junction had 3 bases not matched to a gene; V was cut back by 6 bases and J by 4 bases. In DNA form, the CDR3 reads TGTGCCAGCAGACGGACAGGGGGGTACGAGCAGTACTTC. Its protein product is CASRRTGGYEQYF.

The chain couples TRBV29-1 to TRBJ2-2; 7 bases map to TRBD1. Germline V lookup: CDR1 SQVTM, CDR2 ANQGSEA. V lost 6 bases to trimming and J lost 5 bases; unmatched junction nucleotides: 9. This CDR3 is 14 amino acids long. CDR3 amino acids: CSVSGGQSTGELFF. CDR3 bases: TGCAGCGTGTCTGGGGGACAGTCGACCGGGGAGCTGTTTTTT.

This chain uses TRBV5-4 with TRBJ2-2, with D tentatively TRBD1 (6 bases). With 1 base removed from V and 7 bases from J, the gap between germline ends came to 11 bases. The CDR3 is 14 amino acids. The germline gives CDR1 SGHNT, CDR2 YYREEE (reference sequence). CDR3 nucleotide sequence: TGTGCCAGCAGCTTGCTAGGGGGATACGGGGAGCTGTTTTTT. Its protein product is CASSLLGGYGELFF. Full variable domain (remainder filled in from reference TRBV5-4 and TRBJ2-2): ETGVTQSPTHLIKTRGQQVTLRCSSQSGHNTVSWYQQALGQGPQFIFQYYREEENGRGNFPPRFSGLQFPNYSSELNVNALELDDSALYLCASSLLGGYGELFFGEGSRLTVL.

The sample holds one count of this clone. The V and J genes are TRBV19 and TRBJ2-1; D possibly corresponds to TRBD1 (5 bases). The CDR3 loop spans 13 amino acids. Trimming removed 5 bases at V and 2 bases at J, with 7 bases between. Germline CDR1 and CDR2: LNHDA and SQIVND (reference sequence). The CDR3 spells CASSWTTYNEQFF. DNA for the CDR3: TGTGCCAGTAGTTGGACAACCTACAATGAGCAGTTCTTC.

The J gene is TRBJ1-1, the V gene TRBV28, with D possibly matching TRBD1 (6 bases). The CDR3 totals 14 residues. Germline CDR1 reads MDHEN; CDR2 reads SYDVKM. V was trimmed by 6 bases and J by 7 bases, leaving 18 bases between them. DNA for the CDR3: TGTGCCAGCAGACCAACGGGGGGGCTCGATGAAGCTTTCTTT. Protein: CASRPTGGLDEAFF.

On this clone itself: This sample includes further DNA sequences coding for the same CDR3. The chain is built from TRBV30 and TRBJ1-6, with 7 positions matching TRBD1. CDR3 length equals 13 residues. Unmatched junction bases numbered 0, after V lost 0 bases and J lost 7 bases. Germline V gene lookup returns CDR1 GTSNPN and CDR2 SVGIG (reference sequence). DNA for the CDR3: TGTGCCTGGAGTGTACAGGGGAATTCACCCCTCCACTTT. This encodes CAWSVQGNSPLHF.

This rearrangement joins TRBV7-2 to TRBJ1-2; D perhaps matches TRBD1 (5 bases). Trimming stripped 5 bases from V and 7 bases from J, with 17 bases between. The length of the CDR3 is 14 residues. The germline gives CDR1 SGHTA, CDR2 FQGNSA. The CDR3 sequence: CASSASVNQGGYTF. CDR3 sequence (DNA): TGTGCCAGCAGCGCTAGTGTCAATCAGGGTGGCTACACCTTC.

The chain is built from TRBV28 and TRBJ1-1; a possible D gene is TRBD1 (5 bases). The CDR3 has 13 amino acids. Trimming cost V 6 bases and J 10 bases, with 18 bases left between them. The germline V gene encodes CDR1 MDHEN and CDR2 SYDVKM. CDR3 protein: CASSPTPTEVAFF. The CDR3 nucleotides read TGTGCCAGCAGCCCAACCCCGACAGAAGTAGCTTTCTTT.

The rearrangement joins TRBV5-4 to TRBJ2-7; 7 bases align to TRBD2. Germline V CDR1 and CDR2: SGHNT, YYREEE (reference sequence). Trimming took 0 bases from V and 7 from J; bases not matched to a gene: 13. The CDR3 extends over 16 amino acids. The CDR3 spells CASSLGASGGGFEQYF. DNA for the CDR3: TGTGCCAGCAGCTTGGGGGCTAGCGGAGGAGGGTTTGAGCAGTACTTC. Using reference TRBV5-4 and TRBJ2-7 for the parts outside the CDR3, the full variable domain is ETGVTQSPTHLIKTRGQQVTLRCSSQSGHNTVSWYQQALGQGPQFIFQYYREEENGRGNFPPRFSGLQFPNYSSELNVNALELDDSALYLCASSLGASGGGFEQYFGPGTRLTVT.

This clone was detected a few times. The chain combines TRBV7-3 with TRBJ2-1; unclear D gene. Germline values: CDR1 SGHTA, CDR2 FQGTGA. V lost 3 bases and J lost 5, with 14 bases in between. There are 15 residues in the CDR3. CDR3 nucleotide sequence: TGTGCCAGCAGCTTCGATACGGTCTTGGACAATGAGCAGTTCTTC. It codes for CASSFDTVLDNEQFF.

V gene TRBV5-6 combines with J gene TRBJ2-7; 7 bases align to TRBD2. After removal of 8 bases from V and 6 bases from J, the junction contained 11 bases not matched to a gene. Germline CDR1 reads SGHDT; CDR2 reads YYEEEE. The CDR3 is 13 residues long. The CDR3 reads CASKGGSGGEQYF. CDR3 DNA: TGTGCCAGTAAGGGCGGGAGTGGTGGCGAGCAGTACTTC. The complete variable domain, with remaining parts taken from reference TRBV5-6 and TRBJ2-7, reads DAGVTQSPTHLIKTRGQQVTLRCSPKSGHDTVSWYQQALGQGPQFIFQYYEEEERQRGNFPDRFSGHQFPNYSSELNVNALLLGDSALYLCASKGGSGGEQYFGPGTRLTVT.